A selection of T cell receptor beta chains follows, all from one sample in a study of blood T cell repertoires in COVID-19. Generated by immunoSEQ multiplex PCR, the TCRdb table keeps only in-frame clones and is missing some. The sample carries about 180,000 clones, under 90% recorded once. Sequenced material: peripheral blood. These receptor sequences come from a person between 65 and 79 years old with COVID-19, enrolled during active disease. CDR3s include the opening cysteine and the closing phenylalanine or tryptophan. Each record gives: clone size, J gene, V gene, D gene, CDR3 protein, CDR3 DNA. D genes are given only for firm matches. Expanded clones get a size class; other rows say once, few or many, or leave the size out.

>few|TRBJ1-1|TRBV18|TRBD1
CASSPPGGAEAFF
TGTGCCAGCTCACCGCCAGGGGGCGCTGAAGCTTTCTTT
>NA|TRBJ1-2|TRBV19|TRBD1
CASSIGQGANYGYTF
TGTGCCAGTAGTATCGGCCAGGGGGCTAACTATGGCTACACCTTC
>NA|TRBJ1-1|TRBV6-6|NA
CASTRTETEAFF
TGTGCCAGTACCCGTACCGAGACTGAAGCTTTCTTT
>NA|TRBJ1-4|TRBV4-1|NA
CASSQAAGGGGEKLFF
TGCGCCAGCAGCCAGGCAGCTGGGGGGGGCGGTGAAAAACTGTTTTTT
>NA|TRBJ2-3|TRBV5-4|TRBD2
CASSPPQLAGGRDTQYF
TGTGCCAGCAGCCCGCCGCAACTAGCGGGGGGGCGAGATACGCAGTATTTT
>NA|TRBJ1-2|TRBV5-5|TRBD1
CASSLILDRDYGYTF
TGTGCCAGCAGCTTAATTCTGGACAGGGATTATGGCTACACCTTC
>NA|TRBJ2-7|TRBV3-1/TRBV3-2|NA
CASSQGPGLYEQYF
TGTGCCAGCAGCCAAGGTCCGGGACTCTACGAGCAGTACTTC
>once|TRBJ2-1|TRBV6-5|NA
CASGRQGTYNEQFF
TGTGCCAGCGGTCGTCAGGGTACCTACAATGAGCAGTTCTTC
>NA|TRBJ1-1|TRBV4-2|TRBD1
CASSSLGQITEAFF
TGTGCCAGCAGCAGCCTGGGACAGATCACTGAAGCTTTCTTT
>NA|TRBJ2-3|TRBV7-2|NA
CASSRDSTDTQYF
TGTGCCAGCAGCCGGGACTCCACAGATACGCAGTATTTT
>once|TRBJ2-2|TRBV7-8|TRBD1
CASSPTTGGTSGELFF
TGTGCCAGCAGCCCCACGACAGGGGGCACGTCAGGGGAGCTGTTTTTT
>few|TRBJ1-5|TRBV6-5|NA
CASLWTADSNQPQHF
TGTGCCAGCCTATGGACTGCCGATAGCAATCAGCCCCAGCATTTT
>NA|TRBJ2-2|TRBV5-5|TRBD2
CASSPSVLAGIANTGELFF
TGTGCCAGCAGCCCGTCGGTCCTAGCGGGGATCGCGAACACCGGGGAGCTGTTTTTT
>NA|TRBJ2-1|TRBV30|TRBD2
CAWSSGGSISYNEQFF
TGTGCCTGGAGTTCGGGGGGGTCCATCTCCTACAATGAGCAGTTCTTC
>NA|TRBJ2-7|TRBV7-2|NA
CASSLVDSSYEQYF
TGTGCCAGCAGCTTAGTAGACAGCTCCTACGAGCAGTACTTC
>NA|TRBJ2-3|TRBV11-2|NA
CASSLQVNTDTQYF
TGTGCCAGCAGCTTACAGGTGAACACAGATACGCAGTATTTT
>NA|TRBJ1-2|TRBV6-2/TRBV6-3|NA
CASSRQEGYTF
TGTGCCAGCAGCCGCCAGGAAGGCTACACCTTC
>many|TRBJ1-4|TRBV7-9|NA
CASSQWQGGEKLFF
TGTGCCAGCAGCCAGTGGCAGGGAGGCGAAAAACTGTTTTTT
>NA|TRBJ2-3|TRBV24-1|NA
CATSDAESDTQYF
TGTGCCACCAGTGATGCCGAGTCAGATACGCAGTATTTT
>NA|TRBJ2-3|TRBV27|TRBD2
CASSFITRGGADTQYF
TGTGCCAGCAGTTTTATCACCCGCGGGGGGGCAGATACGCAGTATTTT
>once|TRBJ1-5|TRBV6-6|NA
CASSYPTITENQPQHF
TGTGCCAGCAGTTACCCGACCATTACAGAGAATCAGCCCCAGCATTTT
>NA|TRBJ2-5|TRBV5-1|TRBD1
CASSEGAGETQYF
TGCGCCAGCAGCGAGGGGGCCGGTGAGACCCAGTACTTC
>once|TRBJ2-1|TRBV19|TRBD2
CASSRLARVHEQFF
TGTGCCAGTAGTAGACTAGCCCGGGTGCATGAGCAGTTCTTC
>NA|TRBJ1-3|TRBV19|NA
CASSRPRATSGNTIYF
TGTGCCAGTAGTAGGCCGCGGGCTACCTCTGGAAACACCATATATTTT
>NA|TRBJ1-5|TRBV7-2|NA
CASSLSRQGGQPQHF
TGTGCCAGCAGCTTATCGCGGCAGGGAGGACAGCCCCAGCATTTT
>few|TRBJ1-4|TRBV5-4|NA
CASSSGTRNEKLFF
TGTGCCAGCAGCTCCGGGACAAGAAATGAAAAACTGTTTTTT
>NA|TRBJ1-5|TRBV7-9|TRBD1
CASSGTGDHQPQHF
TGTGCCAGCAGCGGTACAGGGGATCATCAGCCCCAGCATTTT
>NA|TRBJ2-1|TRBV11-3|NA
CASSLGPRREQFF
TGTGCCAGCAGCTTAGGCCCCCGGAGGGAGCAGTTCTTC
>NA|TRBJ1-5|TRBV7-2|NA
CASSSAPGSNQPQHF
TGTGCCAGCAGCTCAGCCCCCGGGAGCAATCAGCCCCAGCATTTT
>NA|TRBJ1-3|TRBV14|NA
CASSQHGNTIYF
TGTGCCAGCAGCCAACATGGAAACACCATATATTTT
>few|TRBJ2-3|TRBV7-2|TRBD1
CASRPNIQGTDTQYF
TGTGCCAGCAGGCCTAACATACAGGGGACAGATACGCAGTATTTT
>NA|TRBJ1-3|TRBV20-1|NA
CSASGGAVVSGNTIYF
TGCAGTGCTAGTGGCGGGGCCGTCGTCTCTGGAAACACCATATATTTT
>NA|TRBJ1-5|TRBV6-6|NA
CASSYGHNQPQHF
TGTGCCAGCAGTTACGGCCACAATCAGCCCCAGCATTTT
>NA|TRBJ2-1|TRBV7-8|TRBD2
CASSPTAPFLAGGPSSSYNEQFF
TGTGCCAGCAGCCCCACCGCCCCCTTCCTAGCGGGAGGGCCCTCGAGCTCCTACAATGAGCAGTTCTTC
>NA|TRBJ1-5|TRBV28|NA
CASSPSSGFNQPQHF
TGTGCCAGCAGTCCATCATCAGGGTTCAATCAGCCCCAGCATTTT
>few|TRBJ2-7|TRBV6-5|NA
CASSYSEGLEQYF
TGTGCCAGCAGTTACTCAGAGGGTTTGGAGCAGTACTTC
>NA|TRBJ2-3|TRBV11-3|TRBD1
CASSLERGRFTDTQYF
TGTGCCAGCAGCTTAGAAAGGGGGCGGTTTACAGATACGCAGTATTTT
>NA|TRBJ2-7|TRBV19|NA
CASSEYRGGEQYF
TGTGCCAGTAGTGAATACAGGGGAGGCGAGCAGTACTTC
>NA|TRBJ1-5|TRBV21-1|NA
CASSKVSEDHSRRNQPQHF
TGTGCCAGCAGCAAAGTGAGTGAGGATCATTCGAGGCGCAATCAGCCCCAGCATTTT
>NA|TRBJ2-3|TRBV30|TRBD2
CAWSVSLAGGYF
TGTGCCTGGAGTGTATCGCTAGCGGGAGGGTATTTT
>NA|TRBJ2-3|TRBV10-3|TRBD1
CAIRNEGAAWNTQYF
TGTGCCATCAGGAACGAGGGGGCGGCTTGGAATACGCAGTATTTT
>NA|TRBJ2-3|TRBV5-8|NA
CADRPRGTDTQYF
TGTGCCGATCGGCCACGGGGCACAGATACGCAGTATTTT
>NA|TRBJ1-6|TRBV7-9|NA
CASSFGSLNSPLHF
TGTGCCAGCAGCTTCGGGAGCTTGAATTCACCCCTCCACTTT
>once|TRBJ1-1|TRBV5-6|TRBD1
CASSLDRGRTEAFF
TGTGCCAGCAGCCTCGACAGGGGGCGCACTGAAGCTTTCTTT
>NA|TRBJ2-1|TRBV19|TRBD2
CASSTSGGAGEQFF
TGTGCCAGTAGCACTAGCGGGGGGGCCGGTGAGCAGTTCTTC
>NA|TRBJ1-6|TRBV5-1|TRBD1
CASSHGNRGSPLHF
TGCGCCAGCAGCCACGGCAACAGGGGCTCACCCCTCCACTTT
>NA|TRBJ2-2|TRBV15|NA
CATSRVVGGAGTGELFF
TGTGCCACCAGCCGAGTCGTTGGAGGGGCGGGTACCGGGGAGCTGTTTTTT
>NA|TRBJ2-2|TRBV19|TRBD1
CASSIQSGGNTGELFF
TGTGCCAGTAGTATACAATCAGGGGGGAACACCGGGGAGCTGTTTTTT
>NA|TRBJ1-2|TRBV24-1|NA
CAAQRAGNYGYTF
TGTGCCGCCCAGCGGGCAGGGAACTATGGCTACACCTTC